The next 14 T cell receptor beta chains were all read from a single sample in a study of PD-1 and CTLA-4 blockade in melanoma. The assay was immunoSEQ multiplex PCR, and TCRdb's table has in-frame clones only and misses some. The table lists over 15,000 clones, around two thirds of them singletons, with roughly 15% in the top ten. The sequences come from CD8+ T cells from peripheral blood, collected from a patient given anti-PD-1 treatment. Every receptor here comes from a human donor with melanoma.

The chain links TRBV7-6 to TRBJ1-1; 8 bases match TRBD1. The CDR3 has 14 residues. From germline, CDR1 is SGHVS and CDR2 FNYEAQ. Trimming took 3 bases from V and 5 from J; bases not matched to a gene: 5. The CDR3 here is CASSLAGGGTEAFF. CDR3 coding DNA: TGTGCCAGCAGCTTGGCAGGGGGCGGAACTGAAGCTTTCTTT.

By proportion, this clone is medium-sized. The gene calls are TRBV7-6 and TRBJ2-7; D call uncertain. The CDR3 is 14 residues long. Trimming pared 1 base from V and 0 bases from J, leaving 7 bases between. Per the germline V gene, CDR1 is SGHVS and CDR2 is FNYEAQ. DNA for the CDR3: TGTGCCAGCAGCTTAGGGACGGACTCCTACGAGCAGTACTTC. This translates into CASSLGTDSYEQYF.

The rearrangement uses TRBV2 and TRBJ1-2; no definite D call. CDR1 and CDR2 (germline): SNHLY, FYNNEI. V shed 11 bases and J shed 5 bases, with 6 bases lying between them. The CDR3 totals 9 residues. DNA of the CDR3: TGTGCCGCTGGTTATGGCTACACCTTC. It is translated as CAAGYGYTF.

J is TRBJ1-2 and V is TRBV2, with no clear D. The V end was cut by 3 bases, the J end by 1 base, with 9 bases between. Germline CDR1 reads SNHLY; CDR2 reads FYNNEI. This CDR3 is built from 14 residues. As DNA, the CDR3 is TGTGCCAGCAGTGAGGAGGGTTTTAACTATGGCTACACCTTC. This translates into CASSEEGFNYGYTF.

The V and J genes are TRBV12-3 or TRBV12-4 and TRBJ1-1; D is unclear. The CDR3 consists of 11 residues. Trimming removed 6 bases at V and 12 bases at J, with 14 bases between. The CDR3 DNA reads as TGTGCCAGCAGCCTCGGACCCTTGACTTTCTTT. Translating gives CASSLGPLTFF.

This clone has just a few counts. The chain is built from TRBV5-5 and TRBJ2-4; D remains ambiguous. Per the germline V gene, CDR1 is SGHKS and CDR2 is YYEKEE (reference sequence). CDR3 length equals 15 residues. The germline V and J ends were trimmed by 0 bases and 0 bases, with 7 bases remaining between them. In DNA, the CDR3 is TGTGCCAGCAGCTTGGATCCGCGAGCCAAAAACATTCAGTACTTC. Residues: CASSLDPRAKNIQYF.

This clone was picked up one time. The chain uses TRBV4-1 and TRBJ2-2; D is perhaps TRBD2 (6 bases). Germline CDR1 is MGHRA and CDR2 is YSYEKL. The CDR3 length is 16 residues. The germline V and J ends were trimmed by 0 bases and 5 bases, with 13 bases remaining between them. CDR3 bases: TGCGCCAGCAGCCAAGAAGGCTGGGGGGTGACCGGGGAGCTGTTTTTT. Amino acid sequence: CASSQEGWGVTGELFF.

J is TRBJ2-2 and V is TRBV6-4; 13 bases agree with TRBD2. This CDR3 has 16 amino acids. The V and J ends lost 2 bases and 4 bases, in that order; junction bases with no gene match: 1. CDR1 and CDR2 (germline): MRHNA, SNTAGT. The CDR3 region has the DNA TGTGCCAGCAGTGACACTAGCGGGGGGGCCACCGGGGAGCTGTTTTTT. It translates to CASSDTSGGATGELFF.

The genes are TRBV11-3 and TRBJ1-1, with a tentative D call TRBD1 (6 bases). Germline V CDR1 and CDR2: SGHNT, YENEEA. The CDR3 has 15 residues. V lost 1 base and J lost 3, with 12 bases in between. The CDR3 sequence: CASSLGAGADTEAFF. The CDR3 DNA is TGTGCCAGCAGCTTAGGGGCAGGGGCGGACACTGAAGCTTTCTTT.

The chain recombines TRBV6-5 with TRBJ1-1; the D is unclear. Germline CDR1 and CDR2: MNHEY and SVGAGI. V lost 6 bases to trimming and J lost 1 base, with 6 bases between them. The CDR3 is 12 amino acids. CDR3 in amino acids: CASSRWNTEAFF. The CDR3 region has the DNA TGTGCCAGCAGCCGGTGGAACACTGAAGCTTTCTTT.

V and J are TRBV7-8 and TRBJ1-3; D is uncertain. CDR3 length: 15 amino acids. Germline V lookup: CDR1 SGHVS, CDR2 FQNEAQ. The V end lost 2 bases, the J end lost 4 bases, and 12 bases lay between the germline ends. This CDR3 reads CASSLSRAFGNTIYF. In DNA, the CDR3 is TGTGCCAGCAGCTTATCTAGGGCCTTCGGAAACACCATATATTTT.

The rearrangement uses TRBV29-1 and TRBJ2-1; 14 nucleotides line up with TRBD2. CDR1 is SQVTM, CDR2 ANQGSEA, per germline. This CDR3 is 13 amino acids long. With 5 bases clipped from V and 9 bases from J, the junction kept 3 bases outside the gene matches. The CDR3 nucleotides read TGCAGCGTTCAGACTAGCGGGGGGGGTGAGCAGTTCTTC. Its protein is CSVQTSGGGEQFF.

The chain has TRBV19 and TRBJ2-7; 13 positions agree with TRBD2. The CDR3 has 15 amino acids. The germline V gene encodes CDR1 LNHDA and CDR2 SQIVND (reference sequence). V trimming: 5 bases; J trimming: 4 bases; junction bases outside the gene matches: 5. In DNA form, the CDR3 reads TGTGCCAGTAGTGTTACTAGCGGGAGGGGTTACGAGCAGTACTTC. Its protein is CASSVTSGRGYEQYF.

This clone occurred a few times. The chain combines TRBV27 with TRBJ1-1, with D possibly matching TRBD1 (5 bases). V lost 10 bases to trimming and J lost 6 bases, with 18 bases between them. The CDR3 loop spans 13 amino acids. Germline V CDR1 and CDR2: MNHEY, SMNVEV (reference sequence). The CDR3 DNA reads as TGTGCCACCGGACAAGTACCGGGCGCTGAAGCTTTCTTT. It codes for CATGQVPGAEAFF.